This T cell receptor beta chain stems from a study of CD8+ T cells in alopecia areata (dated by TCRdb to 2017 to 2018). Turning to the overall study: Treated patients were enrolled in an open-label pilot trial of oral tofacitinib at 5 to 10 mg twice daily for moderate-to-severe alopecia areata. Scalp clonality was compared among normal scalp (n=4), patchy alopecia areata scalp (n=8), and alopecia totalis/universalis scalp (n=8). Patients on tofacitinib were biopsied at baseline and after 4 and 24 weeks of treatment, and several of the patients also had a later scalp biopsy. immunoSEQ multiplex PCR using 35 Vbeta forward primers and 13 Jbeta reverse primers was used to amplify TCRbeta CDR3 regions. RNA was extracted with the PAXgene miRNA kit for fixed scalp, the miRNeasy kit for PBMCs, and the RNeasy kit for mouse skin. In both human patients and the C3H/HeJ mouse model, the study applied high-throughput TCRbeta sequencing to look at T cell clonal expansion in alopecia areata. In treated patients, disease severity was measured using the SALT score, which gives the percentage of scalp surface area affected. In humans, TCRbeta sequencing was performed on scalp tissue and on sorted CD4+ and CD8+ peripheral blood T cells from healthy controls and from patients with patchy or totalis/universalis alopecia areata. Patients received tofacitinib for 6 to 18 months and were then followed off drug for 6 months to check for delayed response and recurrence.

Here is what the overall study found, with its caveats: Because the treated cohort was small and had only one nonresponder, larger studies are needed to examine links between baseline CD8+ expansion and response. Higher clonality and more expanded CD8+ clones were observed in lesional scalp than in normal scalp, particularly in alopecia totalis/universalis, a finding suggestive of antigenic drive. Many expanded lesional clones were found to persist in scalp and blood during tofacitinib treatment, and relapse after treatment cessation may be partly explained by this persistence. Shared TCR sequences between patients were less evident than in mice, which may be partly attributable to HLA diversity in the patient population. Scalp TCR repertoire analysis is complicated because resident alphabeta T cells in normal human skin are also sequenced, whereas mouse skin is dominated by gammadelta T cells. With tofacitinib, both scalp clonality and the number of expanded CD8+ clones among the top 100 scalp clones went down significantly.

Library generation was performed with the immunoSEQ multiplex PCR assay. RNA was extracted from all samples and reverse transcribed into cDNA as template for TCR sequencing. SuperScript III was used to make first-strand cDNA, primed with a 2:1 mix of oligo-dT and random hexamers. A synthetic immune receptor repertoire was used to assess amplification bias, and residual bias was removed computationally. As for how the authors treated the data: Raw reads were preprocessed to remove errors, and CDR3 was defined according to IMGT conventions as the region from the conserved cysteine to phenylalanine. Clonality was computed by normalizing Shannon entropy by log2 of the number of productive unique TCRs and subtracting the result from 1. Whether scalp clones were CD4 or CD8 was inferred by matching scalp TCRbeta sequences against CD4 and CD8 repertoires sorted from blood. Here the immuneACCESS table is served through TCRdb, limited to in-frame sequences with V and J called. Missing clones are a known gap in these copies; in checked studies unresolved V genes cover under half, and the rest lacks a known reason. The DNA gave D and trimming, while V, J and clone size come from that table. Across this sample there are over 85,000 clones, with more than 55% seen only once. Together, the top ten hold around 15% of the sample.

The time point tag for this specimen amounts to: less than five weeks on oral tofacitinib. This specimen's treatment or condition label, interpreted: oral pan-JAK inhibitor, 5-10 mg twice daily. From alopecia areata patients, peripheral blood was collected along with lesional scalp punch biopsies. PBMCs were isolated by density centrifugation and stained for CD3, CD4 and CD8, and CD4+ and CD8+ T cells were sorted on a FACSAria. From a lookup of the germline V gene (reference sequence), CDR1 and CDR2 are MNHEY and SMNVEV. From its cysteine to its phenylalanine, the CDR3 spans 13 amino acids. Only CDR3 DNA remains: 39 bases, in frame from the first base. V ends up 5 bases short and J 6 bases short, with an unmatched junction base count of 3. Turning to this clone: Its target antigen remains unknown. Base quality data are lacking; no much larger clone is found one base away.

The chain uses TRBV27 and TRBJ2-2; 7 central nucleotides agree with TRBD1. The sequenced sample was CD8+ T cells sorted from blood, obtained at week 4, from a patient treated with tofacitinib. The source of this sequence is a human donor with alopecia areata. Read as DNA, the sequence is TGTGCCAGCAGTCTACAGGGGTCCGGGGAGCTGTTTTTT. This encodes CASSLQGSGELFF.